The 32 T cell receptor beta chains below come from one sample, sequenced in a study of cytotoxic CD8 clonotypes in ibrutinib-treated CLL. Profiling relied on immunoSEQ multiplex PCR, and the TCRdb table lists in-frame clones only, not all of them. The table has a few hundred thousand clones, approximately 67% seen once. The input for sequencing was PBMCs, taken after 36 months of ibrutinib treatment. These receptors were taken from a human donor with chronic lymphocytic leukemia.

The chain is built from TRBV7-9 and TRBJ2-1; D might be TRBD1 (6 bases). The CDR3 totals 15 residues. Trimming shortened V by 5 bases and J by 3 bases, and 14 bases separated the two germline ends. Per the germline V gene, CDR1 is SEHNR and CDR2 is FQNEAQ (reference sequence). The DNA for the CDR3 is TGTGCCAGCAGCCTCGGGACATACGTCTACAATGAGCAGTTCTTC. This codes for CASSLGTYVYNEQFF. The whole variable domain, filled in from reference TRBV7-9 and TRBJ2-1, reads DTGVSQNPRHKITKRGQNVTFRCDPISEHNRLYWYRQTLGQGPEFLTYFQNEAQLEKSRLLSDRFSAERPKGSFSTLEIQRTEQGDSAMYLCASSLGTYVYNEQFFGPGTRLTVL.

This chain joins TRBV6-5 and TRBJ1-1, with TRBD1 as a possible D gene (5 bases). This CDR3 region has 15 residues. V shed 5 bases and J shed 0 bases, with 13 bases lying between them. CDR1 is MNHEY, CDR2 SVGAGI, per germline. CDR3 bases: TGTGCCAGCAGTACCAGACAGCAAATGAACACTGAAGCTTTCTTT. The encoded protein is CASSTRQQMNTEAFF.

The V and J genes are TRBV29-1 and TRBJ2-2, with 10 bases matching TRBD2. Germline V gene sequence: CDR1 SQVTM, CDR2 ANQGSEA. Trimming at V came to 4 bases and at J to 6 bases, leaving 5 bases not matched to a gene. The CDR3 runs 14 residues. CDR3 nucleotides: TGCAGCGTTGGCCTAGCGGGAGTGTCCGGGGAGCTGTTTTTT. This gives the protein CSVGLAGVSGELFF.

The V call is TRBV5-1, the J call TRBJ1-2; TRBD1 aligns across 10 bases. The germline V gene encodes CDR1 SGHRS and CDR2 YFSETQ. The junction had 3 bases not matched to a gene; V was cut back by 1 base and J by 3 bases. The CDR3 extends over 15 amino acids. DNA of the CDR3: TGCGCCAGCAGCTTGAGACAGGGGGCGGACTATGGCTACACCTTC. Protein: CASSLRQGADYGYTF.

The V call is TRBV5-1, the J call TRBJ1-2; D is unclear. Germline V gene lookup returns CDR1 SGHRS and CDR2 YFSETQ. V was shortened by 1 base and J by 2 bases, with 6 bases between the two germline ends. The CDR3 length is 13 residues. This CDR3 is CASSLLVNYGYTF. The CDR3 nucleotides read TGCGCCAGCAGCTTGCTAGTAAACTATGGCTACACCTTC.

This clone was seen more than once but under ten times. The rearrangement uses TRBV15 and TRBJ2-7; D might be TRBD1 (5 bases). V was shortened by 1 base and J by 3 bases, with 10 bases between the two germline ends. The CDR3 runs to 14 residues. Germline CDR1 reads LNHNV; CDR2 reads YYDKDF (reference sequence). DNA for the CDR3: TGTGCCACCAGCAGAGCAGGGTCTGTCTACGAGCAGTACTTC. This translates into CATSRAGSVYEQYF.

The genes are TRBV15 and TRBJ2-7; 9 bases agree with TRBD2. J was trimmed by 6 bases and V by 5 bases; bases with no gene match: 11. CDR3 length equals 15 residues. Germline lookup yields CDR1 LNHNV and CDR2 YYDKDF (reference sequence). CDR3 amino acids: CATSRGGSGGTEQYF. The CDR3 region has the DNA TGTGCCACCAGCCGGGGGGGGAGCGGGGGGACCGAGCAGTACTTC.

This chain uses TRBV5-4 with TRBJ1-4; 9 bases agree with TRBD1. This CDR3 is 14 amino acids long. Germline CDR1 is SGHNT and CDR2 is YYREEE (reference sequence). Trimming removed 4 bases from V and 5 bases from J; junction bases left unmatched: 3. CDR3 loop: CASSNRGRNEKLFF. The CDR3 region has the DNA TGTGCCAGCAGCAACAGGGGGCGGAATGAAAAACTGTTTTTT.

In its sample, this clone was seen a few times. CDR3 coding DNA: TGTGCCAGCTCATTCAGTAGCGTTCGGAATGAGCAGTTCTTC. It is translated as CASSFSSVRNEQFF. V gene TRBV18 combines with J gene TRBJ2-1; TRBD2 is a possible D gene (5 bases). Per the germline V gene, CDR1 is KGHSH and CDR2 is LQKENI. V was shortened by 5 bases and J by 7 bases, with 15 bases between the two germline ends. CDR3 size: 14 residues.

This clone was observed a handful of times. The rearrangement links TRBV6-5 to TRBJ2-7; 8 bases map to TRBD2. The CDR3 has 15 amino acids. The ends lost 3 bases at V and 6 bases at J; junction bases unmatched: 10. The germline gives CDR1 MNHEY, CDR2 SVGAGI. In DNA form, the CDR3 reads TGTGCCAGCAGTTATCGGAGTAGCGGGAAGCTCGAGCAGTACTTC. It specifies CASSYRSSGKLEQYF.

The chain joins TRBV29-1 to TRBJ2-7; D uncertain. V was cut by 7 bases and J by 0 bases, with 13 bases left in between. Germline CDR1 is SQVTM and CDR2 is ANQGSEA. CDR3 length: 13 residues. CDR3 bases: TGCAGCGCTCGTGGGGTAAGCTCCTACGAGCAGTACTTC. It is translated as CSARGVSSYEQYF.

The V call is TRBV11-2, the J call TRBJ1-2, with a tentative D call TRBD1 (6 bases). CDR3 length equals 14 residues. CDR1 and CDR2 (germline): SGHAT, FQNNGV. V dropped 1 base and J dropped 8 bases, with 14 bases sitting between them. This CDR3 reads CASSLAGAGNGYTF. The CDR3 DNA reads TGTGCCAGCAGCTTAGCGGGGGCGGGGAACGGCTACACCTTC.

This clone was found a few times. This chain joins TRBV5-1 and TRBJ2-7; TRBD2 matches 8 bases. CDR3 size: 16 residues. Germline CDR1 and CDR2: SGHRS and YFSETQ. V shed 9 bases, J shed 3 bases, and the junction held 17 bases outside the gene matches. The CDR3: CANLNRGGRNNYEQYF. The CDR3 DNA sequence: TGCGCCAACCTAAATCGAGGCGGGAGGAATAACTACGAGCAGTACTTC. Looking up the rest from reference TRBV5-1 and TRBJ2-7 gives the full variable domain: KAGVTQTPRYLIKTRGQQVTLSCSPISGHRSVSWYQQTPGQGLQFLFEYFSETQRNKGNFPGRFSGRQFSNSRSEMNVSTLELGDSALYLCANLNRGGRNNYEQYFGPGTRLTVT.

This clone was seen more than once but under ten times. The rearrangement joins TRBV5-1 to TRBJ2-2; weak D call: TRBD1 (5 bases). The V end lost 4 bases, the J end lost 4 bases, and 14 bases lay between the germline ends. The CDR3 sequence is 15 residues long. CDR1 is SGHRS, CDR2 YFSETQ, per germline. The CDR3 nucleotides are TGCGCCAGCAGCCTGGGGCCCTCCTCCACCGGGGAGCTGTTTTTT. Translated: CASSLGPSSTGELFF.

The sample holds a few counts of this clone. This chain joins TRBV19 and TRBJ2-7; 10 bases match TRBD1. The germline V gene encodes CDR1 LNHDA and CDR2 SQIVND (reference sequence). The CDR3 totals 15 residues. V shed 0 bases, J shed 4 bases, and the junction held 3 bases outside the gene matches. Written as DNA, the CDR3 is TGTGCCAGTAGTATAGAGACAGGGGGCGGTTACGAGCAGTACTTC. Protein: CASSIETGGGYEQYF.

The gene calls are TRBV15 and TRBJ2-7; no definite D call. V was clipped by 1 base and J by 6 bases, with 16 bases between them. The CDR3 covers 15 residues. Looked up from germline, CDR1 is LNHNV and CDR2 is YYDKDF (reference sequence). The chain's CDR3 is CATSRVRNVLSEQYF. For the CDR3, the DNA is TGTGCCACCAGCAGAGTTCGGAACGTTTTAAGCGAGCAGTACTTC.

J is TRBJ2-3 and V is TRBV7-8; D uncertain. The CDR3 has 14 residues. V lost 3 bases, J lost 3 bases, and 10 bases lay in between. Germline V gene sequence: CDR1 SGHVS, CDR2 FQNEAQ. CDR3 sequence reads: CASSLGRKTDTQYF. The CDR3 DNA sequence: TGTGCCAGCAGCTTGGGTCGCAAGACAGATACGCAGTATTTT.

The chain joins TRBV4-1 to TRBJ2-3; no firm D call. Germline CDR1 reads MGHRA; CDR2 reads YSYEKL. The CDR3 extends over 21 amino acids. V was trimmed by 1 base and J by 2 bases, leaving 28 bases between them. The CDR3: CASSQALGQTYLKSITDTQYF. CDR3 nucleotide sequence: TGCGCCAGCAGCCAAGCTCTTGGCCAAACATACCTTAAAAGCATCACAGATACGCAGTATTTT.

The table lists this clone with a count of one. The chain uses TRBV7-8 and TRBJ2-3, with D perhaps matching TRBD1 or TRBD2 (5 bases each). V was shortened by 2 bases and J by 0 bases, with 21 bases between the two germline ends. Germline loops: CDR1 SGHVS, CDR2 FQNEAQ. There are 19 residues in the CDR3. The CDR3 nucleotides read TGTGCCAGCAGCTTAAAGGTGGGGCAGAGGGGAACTAGCACAGATACGCAGTATTTT. It specifies CASSLKVGQRGTSTDTQYF.

The V and J genes are TRBV27 and TRBJ2-7, with TRBD2 identical over 10 bases. V shed 2 bases and J 7 bases; nucleotides not matched to a gene: 5. This CDR3 is built from 14 residues. Per the germline V gene, CDR1 is MNHEY and CDR2 is SMNVEV (reference sequence). The CDR3 DNA is TGTGCCAGCAGTTTACTAGCGGGAGTACATGAGCAGTACTTC. Encoded protein: CASSLLAGVHEQYF.

In its sample, this clone was seen a few times. The chain has TRBV19 and TRBJ2-7, with 13 bases matching TRBD2. Germline CDR1 and CDR2: LNHDA and SQIVND (reference sequence). J gave up 2 bases and V 5 bases, and 12 bases lay outside the gene matches. This CDR3 has 18 residues. The CDR3 region is CASSETYPGLAGTYEQYF. CDR3 sequence (DNA): TGTGCCAGTAGTGAAACATACCCGGGACTAGCGGGGACCTACGAGCAGTACTTC.

This clone appeared a few times. The rearrangement joins TRBV7-2 to TRBJ2-6; unclear D gene. The CDR3 spans 15 residues. Deletions cut 5 bases from V and 0 bases from J, with 8 bases between. The V gene's germline CDR1 is SGHTA and CDR2 FQGNSA. The CDR3 DNA follows: TGTGCCAGCAGCCAGGATAACTCTGGGGCCAACGTCCTGACTTTC. It translates to CASSQDNSGANVLTF.

The chain employs TRBV5-1 and TRBJ1-2; TRBD1 might be the D (6 bases). With 5 bases removed from V and 2 bases from J, the gap between germline ends came to 22 bases. The length of the CDR3 is 17 residues. Germline CDR1 reads SGHRS; CDR2 reads YFSETQ. The CDR3 spells CASSQMLGGANNYGYTF. CDR3 DNA sequence: TGCGCCAGCAGTCAGATGCTCGGGGGGGCTAACAACTATGGCTACACCTTC.

This clone came up once. The rearrangement links TRBV29-1 to TRBJ2-7; 8 bases are shared with TRBD2. This CDR3 comprises 16 residues. After removal of 3 bases from V and 1 base from J, the junction contained 11 bases not matched to a gene. Germline CDR1 reads SQVTM; CDR2 reads ANQGSEA. In nucleotides, the CDR3 is TGCAGCGTTGACCGACTCCGACTAGCGTTTTCCTACGAGCAGTACTTC. This sequence encodes CSVDRLRLAFSYEQYF.

The chain joins TRBV6-1 to TRBJ2-7; 8 nucleotides match TRBD2. CDR1 and CDR2 (germline): MNHNS, SASEGT. The CDR3 sequence is 15 residues long. With V trimmed by 2 bases and J by 5 bases, 8 bases remained unmatched. The CDR3, as DNA: TGTGCCAGCAGTGAAATATCGGGAGGGCCCCACGAGCAGTACTTC. Its protein is CASSEISGGPHEQYF.

In DNA form, the CDR3 reads TGTGCCAGCAGTGAAGGAGTTCCGGAAAAACTGTTTTTT. It encodes CASSEGVPEKLFF. V is TRBV6-1 and J is TRBJ1-4, with D uncertain. Per the germline V gene, CDR1 is MNHNS and CDR2 is SASEGT. The CDR3 spans 13 residues. The V and J ends lost 1 base and 8 bases respectively, with 8 bases between them.

This clone was recorded a few times. The CDR3 protein is CASATGSGQNTEAFF. The CDR3 nucleotides read TGCGCCAGCGCCACGGGTTCGGGACAGAACACTGAAGCTTTCTTT. The V gene is TRBV5-1, the J gene TRBJ1-1, with a weak D call TRBD1 (6 bases). The CDR3 has 15 residues. Germline V gene sequence: CDR1 SGHRS, CDR2 YFSETQ. The V end was cut by 7 bases, the J end by 1 base, with 17 bases between.

The chain links TRBV18 to TRBJ2-6; D not certain. Germline V CDR1 and CDR2: KGHSH, LQKENI. This CDR3 is built from 13 residues. The V end lost 7 bases, the J end lost 1 base, and 5 bases lay between the germline ends. CDR3 protein: CASLGSGANVLTF. The CDR3 region has the DNA TGTGCCAGCTTAGGGTCTGGGGCCAACGTCCTGACTTTC. The full variable domain, completed using reference TRBV18 and TRBJ2-6, is NAGVMQNPRHLVRRRGQEARLRCSPMKGHSHVYWYRQLPEEGLKFMVYLQKENIIDESGMPKERFSAEFPKEGPSILRIQQVVRGDSAAYFCASLGSGANVLTFGAGSRLTVL.

The chain combines TRBV4-1 with TRBJ2-1; D gene unclear. The CDR3 runs to 15 residues. Germline CDR1 is MGHRA and CDR2 is YSYEKL. Between the trimmed V and J ends, which lost 4 bases and 3 bases, there was a span of 13 bases. CDR3 sequence reads: CASSRTRVSYNEQFF. The CDR3 DNA reads TGCGCCAGCAGCCGGACCCGGGTCAGCTACAATGAGCAGTTCTTC.

This chain links TRBV9 with TRBJ2-3; D is uncertain. The CDR3 is made up of 16 amino acids. Germline-derived CDR1 and CDR2 are SGDLS and YYNGEE. V lost 0 bases, J lost 0 bases, and 11 bases lay in between. CDR3 amino acids: CASSVVPDTSTDTQYF. CDR3 DNA sequence: TGTGCCAGCAGCGTAGTCCCTGATACTAGCACAGATACGCAGTATTTT. Together with reference TRBV9 and TRBJ2-3, the CDR3 gives the full variable domain: DSGVTQTPKHLITATGQRVTLRCSPRSGDLSVYWYQQSLDQGLQFLIQYYNGEERAKGNILERFSAQQFPDLHSELNLSSLELGDSALYFCASSVVPDTSTDTQYFGPGTRLTVL.

The gene calls are TRBV29-1 and TRBJ2-1; 7 nucleotides align to TRBD1. The ends lost 8 bases at V and 9 bases at J; junction bases unmatched: 10. Germline V gives CDR1 SQVTM, CDR2 ANQGSEA. CDR3 length: 12 residues. The DNA for the CDR3 is TGCAGCTTCCCTCTCAACAGGGGTGAGCAGTTCTTC. It encodes CSFPLNRGEQFF.

The gene calls are TRBV29-1 and TRBJ2-1; TRBD1 might be the D (6 bases). The CDR3 covers 14 residues. Deletions cut 3 bases from V and 5 bases from J, with 14 bases between. The V gene's germline CDR1 is SQVTM and CDR2 ANQGSEA. CDR3 protein: CSVDEAAGDNEQFF. CDR3 in DNA: TGCAGCGTTGATGAGGCGGCAGGGGACAATGAGCAGTTCTTC.